The source of this TCR beta chain is a study of shared clonotypes between healthy human individuals. This table comes from immunoSEQ multiplex PCR, and its TCRdb copy is limited to in-frame clones, with some not included. The sample shows 2 million to 2.5 million clones, around 93% of them seen only once. Of note for this clone: This same CDR3 is encoded by further DNA sequences in the sample.

The CDR3 loop spans 15 amino acids. Germline trimming cut 1 base from V and 2 bases from J; bases unmatched to any gene: 4. CDR1 KGHSH and CDR2 LQKENI come from the germline V gene. This chain connects TRBV18 to TRBJ2-7, with 8 bases fitting TRBD1. The sequenced sample was naive CD4+ T cells from PBMCs. Subset specified: CD45RA+ positively selected. The sequence was obtained from a man aged 18 to 35 in good health. Some clones in this sample may be carry-over from other donors' samples. CDR3: CASSPRQGAAYEQYF. In DNA form, the CDR3 reads TGTGCCAGCTCACCACGGCAGGGGGCTGCCTACGAGCAGTACTTC. Filled out from reference TRBV18 and TRBJ2-7, the complete variable domain reads NAGVMQNPRHLVRRRGQEARLRCSPMKGHSHVYWYRQLPEEGLKFMVYLQKENIIDESGMPKERFSAEFPKEGPSILRIQQVVRGDSAAYFCASSPRQGAAYEQYFGPGTRLTVT.